This TCR beta chain comes out of a study of T cell repertoires in cytomegalovirus infection. Trimming cost V 1 base and J 4 bases, with 13 bases left between them. The length of the CDR3 is 16 residues. The germline gives CDR1 LGHNA, CDR2 YNFKEQ. TCRdb fed the reads into MiXCR, producing one record per CDR3 protein. The sample lists hundreds of thousands of distinct CDR3 sequences; 17% were seen once. The chain joins TRBV4-2 to TRBJ1-4, with D maybe TRBD1 (5 bases). The sample taken for sequencing was PBMCs. The receptor comes from a human donor in good health (CMV status not recorded). Some clones in this sample may be carry-over from other donors' samples. The DNA of the CDR3 is TGTGCCAGCAGCCAAGCGCGGGGCGGCCATAATGAAAAACTGTTTTTT. It translates to CASSQARGGHNEKLFF.